The 9 T cell receptor beta chains below come from one sample, sequenced in a study of blood T cell repertoires in COVID-19. Profiling relied on immunoSEQ multiplex PCR, and the TCRdb table lists in-frame clones only, not all of them. The profile covers some 270,000 clones, with less than 90% appearing a single time and 1.5% taken by the ten largest. Specimen: peripheral blood. The receptor source for this set is a woman between 40 and 50 years old who had recovered from COVID-19.

The chain couples TRBV14 to TRBJ1-6, with D possibly matching TRBD1 (5 bases). This CDR3 has 20 residues. V dropped 8 bases and J dropped 8 bases, with 34 bases sitting between them. Germline assignment: CDR1 SGHDN and CDR2 FVKESK. DNA for the CDR3: TGTGCCAGCCCCCATGGACGGGGGGTTTTGGGGGGATATGGTGATTCACCCCTCCACTTT. This translates into CASPHGRGVLGGYGDSPLHF. Variable domain in full (rest from reference TRBV14 and TRBJ1-6): EAGVTQFPSHSVIEKGQTVTLRCDPISGHDNLYWYRRVMGKEIKFLLHFVKESKQDESGMPNNRFLAERTGGTYSTLKVQPAELEDSGVYFCASPHGRGVLGGYGDSPLHFGNGTRLTVT.

This clone appeared once. The chain employs TRBV5-6 and TRBJ2-2; a possible D gene is TRBD1 (5 bases). The CDR3 totals 15 residues. The germline V and J ends were trimmed by 4 bases and 7 bases, with 17 bases remaining between them. Germline CDR1 is SGHDT and CDR2 is YYEEEE. CDR3 loop: CASSLPLRGIGELFF. CDR3 DNA sequence: TGTGCCAGCAGCCTTCCCCTTAGGGGAATCGGGGAGCTGTTTTTT. The variable domain in full, completed from reference TRBV5-6 and TRBJ2-2, reads DAGVTQSPTHLIKTRGQQVTLRCSPKSGHDTVSWYQQALGQGPQFIFQYYEEEERQRGNFPDRFSGHQFPNYSSELNVNALLLGDSALYLCASSLPLRGIGELFFGEGSRLTVL.

V usage is TRBV2 and J usage is TRBJ1-1, with 10 bases fitting TRBD1. The CDR3 is made up of 17 amino acids. The junction had 15 bases not matched to a gene; V was cut back by 7 bases and J by 4 bases. CDR1 and CDR2 from the germline V gene are SNHLY and FYNNEI. This CDR3 reads CASKGDRGMGASTEAFF. CDR3 DNA sequence: TGTGCCAGCAAAGGGGACAGGGGTATGGGGGCGTCCACTGAAGCTTTCTTT.

The chain joins TRBV27 to TRBJ2-7, with TRBD1 matching over 10 bases. V dropped 4 bases and J dropped 6; count of bases not matched to a gene: 9. This CDR3 is 15 amino acids long. The germline V gene encodes CDR1 MNHEY and CDR2 SMNVEV (reference sequence). The CDR3 spells CASSSKDRGTPEQYF. The CDR3 coding sequence is TGTGCCAGCAGTTCCAAGGACAGGGGGACCCCCGAGCAGTACTTC.

The chain couples TRBV29-1 to TRBJ1-1, with TRBD1 matching over 7 bases. The CDR3 covers 13 residues. V lost 7 bases to trimming and J lost 2 bases; unmatched junction nucleotides: 7. Germline CDR1 is SQVTM and CDR2 is ANQGSEA. This CDR3 reads CSAEGQSNTEAFF. Written as DNA, the CDR3 is TGCAGCGCCGAGGGACAGAGTAACACTGAAGCTTTCTTT.

A few counts support this clone. The chain carries TRBV10-2 and TRBJ2-7; no firm D call. This CDR3 is 11 amino acids long. CDR1 WSHSY and CDR2 SAAADI come from the germline V gene. V dropped 2 bases and J dropped 6 bases, with 5 bases sitting between them. CDR3 sequence (DNA): TGCGCCAGCAGTGAGGTTAGCGAGCAGTACTTC. Its translation: CASSEVSEQYF.

The CDR3 bases are TGCGCCAGCAGCCTCGGGACAGGGGACACCGGGGAGCTGTTTTTT. Protein product: CASSLGTGDTGELFF. The chain uses TRBV5-1 and TRBJ2-2; TRBD1 matches 10 bases. This CDR3 contains 15 residues. V dropped 4 bases and J dropped 3; count of bases not matched to a gene: 3. Germline lookup yields CDR1 SGHRS and CDR2 YFSETQ.

This clone was recorded once. This rearrangement joins TRBV14 to TRBJ2-5; TRBD1 might be the D (5 bases). CDR1 is SGHDN, CDR2 FVKESK, per germline. Trimming left V 4 bases short and J 3 bases short, with 9 bases between. The CDR3 extends over 13 amino acids. CDR3 sequence (DNA): TGTGCCAGCAGCCCCCGACAGAAAGAGACCCAGTACTTC. As protein: CASSPRQKETQYF.

V gene TRBV6-5 combines with J gene TRBJ1-2; possible D gene TRBD1, 5 bases. This CDR3 has 12 amino acids. The V and J ends lost 4 bases and 8 bases respectively, with 11 bases between them. The V gene's germline CDR1 is MNHEY and CDR2 SVGAGI. CDR3 sequence reads: CASSSGLQGYTF. Written as DNA, the CDR3 is TGTGCCAGCAGTTCGGGACTGCAAGGCTACACCTTC.